A single sample is the source of the 32 T cell receptor beta chains below, sequenced in a study of neurological immune-mediated disorders. TCRdb processed the 5' RACE reads anew with MiXCR; each CDR3 protein has one entry. The data contain tens of thousands of distinct CDR3 sequences, roughly 5.6% of them seen just once; the ten biggest clones take up just under 7.5%. Material: PBMCs. The receptor set was obtained from a man between 18 and 35 years old with multiple sclerosis.

This clonotype appeared many times. This chain connects TRBV10-3 to TRBJ2-7; TRBD1 aligns across 8 bases. The CDR3 loop spans 16 amino acids. CDR1 and CDR2 (germline): ENHRY, SYGVKD. Trimming at V came to 4 bases and at J to 2 bases, leaving 10 bases not matched to a gene. The CDR3 region is CAISAGPPGQAYEQYF. The CDR3 DNA sequence: TGTGCCATCAGTGCCGGGCCTCCGGGACAGGCCTACGAGCAGTACTTC.

In its sample, this clonotype was seen many times. The chain links TRBV6-2 or TRBV6-3 to TRBJ2-7, with 11 bases that match TRBD2. The trim removed 6 bases at V and 5 bases at J, leaving 9 bases unmatched. Germline CDR1 and CDR2: MNHEY and SVGEGT. The CDR3 length is 15 residues. The CDR3 loop reads CASSPSSGRAHEQYF. CDR3 coding DNA: TGTGCCAGCAGCCCCAGTAGCGGGAGGGCCCACGAGCAGTACTTC.

This clonotype has at least ten counts. V gene TRBV5-6 combines with J gene TRBJ2-7; D uncertain. The CDR3 runs to 15 residues. CDR1 and CDR2 from the germline V gene are SGHDT and YYEEEE. The germline V and J ends were trimmed by 3 bases and 1 base, with 14 bases remaining between them. CDR3 DNA: TGTGCCAGCAGCTCCCCTGGTTGGGTATCCTACGAGCAGTACTTC. Protein product: CASSSPGWVSYEQYF. The variable domain in full, with the rest retrieved from reference TRBV5-6 and TRBJ2-7, is DAGVTQSPTHLIKTRGQQVTLRCSPKSGHDTVSWYQQALGQGPQFIFQYYEEEERQRGNFPDRFSGHQFPNYSSELNVNALLLGDSALYLCASSSPGWVSYEQYFGPGTRLTVT.

This clonotype was counted at least ten times. This chain links TRBV20-1 with TRBJ1-4; 8 nucleotides line up with TRBD1. This CDR3 contains 13 residues. CDR1 is DFQATT, CDR2 SNEGSKA, per germline (reference sequence). The ends lost 5 bases at V and 8 bases at J; junction bases unmatched: 7. The CDR3 nucleotides read TGCAGTGCTTCCGATACAGGGGGGGAAAAACTGTTTTTT. This sequence encodes CSASDTGGEKLFF.

This clonotype was counted only a few times. The junction differs from germline at one of its ends, possibly a read error. V is TRBV16 and J is TRBJ1-5; D unclear. CDR1 is KGHSY and CDR2 is FQNENV in the germline V gene. The CDR3 spans 16 residues. The CDR3 is CASSQSGGISNQPQNF. The CDR3 DNA is TGTGCCAGCAGCCAATCAGGAGGGATTAGCAATCAGCCCCAGAATTTT.

This clonotype occurred many times. V usage is TRBV7-2 and J usage is TRBJ2-3; 10 positions match TRBD2. The CDR3 consists of 15 residues. Germline-derived CDR1 and CDR2 are SGHTA and FQGNSA. Losses at the gene ends were 4 bases for V and 5 bases for J; bases not matched to a gene: 6. The CDR3: CASSSLAGVRDTQYF. As DNA, the CDR3 is TGTGCCAGCAGCTCCCTAGCGGGAGTTAGAGATACGCAGTATTTT. Supplemented by reference TRBV7-2 and TRBJ2-3, the full variable domain reads GAGVSQSPSNKVTEKGKDVELRCDPISGHTALYWYRQSLGQGLEFLIYFQGNSAPDKSGLPSDRFSAERTGGSVSTLTIQRTQQEDSAVYLCASSSLAGVRDTQYFGPGTRLTVL.

This clonotype was detected many times. This sequence joins TRBV4-3 and TRBJ1-1; D is unresolved. Germline assignment: CDR1 LGHNA and CDR2 YSLEER. Trimming shortened V by 0 bases and J by 0 bases, and 14 bases separated the two germline ends. The CDR3 extends over 17 amino acids. As DNA, the CDR3 is TGCGCCAGCAGCCAAGAGAACAGTTTCTACATGAACACTGAAGCTTTCTTT. It is translated as CASSQENSFYMNTEAFF.

This clonotype was seen many times. This chain connects TRBV12-3 or TRBV12-4 to TRBJ2-2; TRBD1 agrees at 8 bases. CDR3 size: 16 residues. Trimming took 6 bases from V and 4 from J; bases not matched to a gene: 10. The CDR3 DNA reads as TGTGCCAGCAGGTCCGGGCAGGGGGCGAGCACCGGGGAGCTGTTTTTT. Translated: CASRSGQGASTGELFF.

This chain links TRBV6-2 or TRBV6-3 with TRBJ2-4; maybe TRBD2 (7 bases). The CDR3 length is 13 residues. V lost 4 bases, J lost 16 bases, and 20 bases lay in between. Per the germline V gene, CDR1 is MNHEY and CDR2 is SVGEGT. The CDR3 sequence is CASSSLRGGPPYF. CDR3 sequence (DNA): TGTGCCAGCAGTTCCTTAAGGGGGGGCCCACCCTACTTC.

This clonotype was counted between two and nine times. A much more abundant neighbour one base away suggests this may be a read error. The chain joins TRBV7-2 to TRBJ2-3; D possibly corresponds to TRBD1 (6 bases). The germline gives CDR1 SGHTA, CDR2 FQGNSA. Trimming cost V 4 bases and J 8 bases, with 13 bases left between them. CDR3 size: 13 residues. CDR3 amino acids: CASSSSTGTTQYF. As DNA, the CDR3 is TGTGCCAGCAGCTCTAGTACAGGGACTACGCAGTATTTT.

This clonotype was recorded many times. V gene TRBV11-2 combines with J gene TRBJ2-6; no definite D call. Trimming took 0 bases from V and 4 from J, leaving 13 bases between them. CDR1 and CDR2 from the germline V gene are SGHAT and FQNNGV. This CDR3 is 17 amino acids long. The CDR3 DNA reads as TGTGCCAGCAGCTTAGATCTAGGAGCGTCGGGGGCCAACGTCCTGACTTTC. It yields the protein CASSLDLGASGANVLTF.

This clonotype was counted many times. The chain recombines TRBV5-1 with TRBJ1-5; the D is unclear. The CDR3 totals 14 residues. Trimming pared 6 bases from V and 0 bases from J, leaving 10 bases between. CDR1 and CDR2 from the germline V gene are SGHRS and YFSETQ. The CDR3 DNA reads TGCGCCAGCATGGGTTGGTATAGCAATCAGCCCCAGCATTTT. Translation gives CASMGWYSNQPQHF.

The table lists this clonotype with many counts. The V and J genes are TRBV7-9 and TRBJ1-3; 8 nucleotides align to TRBD1. This CDR3 spans 14 amino acids. V shed 5 bases and J 8 bases; nucleotides not matched to a gene: 8. Germline assignment: CDR1 SEHNR and CDR2 FQNEAQ (reference sequence). CDR3 in amino acids: CASSPDRGDDTIYF. Here the CDR3 DNA reads TGTGCCAGCAGCCCCGACAGGGGTGATGACACCATATATTTT.

This clonotype was seen many times. The CDR3 coding sequence is TGCGCCAGCAGCTTGGAACCGGGGATGAACACTGAAGCTTTCTTT. Its translation: CASSLEPGMNTEAFF. The chain combines TRBV5-1 with TRBJ1-1; D remains unclear. Trimming shortened V by 0 bases and J by 0 bases, and 9 bases separated the two germline ends. The CDR3 extends over 15 amino acids. Germline CDR1 is SGHRS and CDR2 is YFSETQ.

There are many counts of this clonotype. The gene calls are TRBV15 and TRBJ1-6; D gene unclear. The CDR3 spans 15 residues. Germline loops: CDR1 LNHNV, CDR2 YYDKDF (reference sequence). V was pared by 0 bases and J by 3 bases, with 6 bases between. CDR3 sequence (DNA): TGTGCCACCAGCAGAGATAGGAACTATAATTCACCCCTCCACTTT. This sequence encodes CATSRDRNYNSPLHF.

Many counts were recorded for this clonotype. CDR3 amino acids: CASSPDHNSPLHF. DNA for the CDR3: TGTGCCAGCAGTCCAGATCATAATTCACCCCTCCACTTT. This chain uses TRBV12-3 or TRBV12-4 with TRBJ1-6; D remains ambiguous. Trimming pared 5 bases from V and 5 bases from J, leaving 7 bases between. The CDR3 is 13 residues long.

Many counts were recorded for this clonotype. The V call is TRBV3-1, the J call TRBJ1-5; weak D call: TRBD1 (6 bases). Germline CDR1 reads LGHDT; CDR2 reads YNNKEL (reference sequence). Trimming took 4 bases from V and 1 from J, leaving 14 bases between them. This CDR3 spans 16 amino acids. The CDR3 region has the DNA TGTGCCAGCAGCCCTGGACAGTTTGGAAGCAATCAGCCCCAGCATTTT. This encodes CASSPGQFGSNQPQHF.

This clonotype has at least ten counts. The chain employs TRBV20-1 and TRBJ1-1, with TRBD1 matching 9 bases. Germline loops: CDR1 DFQATT, CDR2 SNEGSKA (reference sequence). There are 14 residues in the CDR3. Trimming removed 6 bases from V and 1 base from J; junction bases left unmatched: 6. CDR3 amino acids: CSALQGAQNTEAFF. CDR3 sequence (DNA): TGCAGTGCCTTACAGGGGGCCCAGAACACTGAAGCTTTCTTT.

The chain employs TRBV20-1 and TRBJ2-5; the D gene could be TRBD1 or TRBD2 (6 bases each). V lost 0 bases, J lost 2 bases, and 10 bases lay in between. The CDR3 is made up of 14 amino acids. The V gene's germline CDR1 is DFQATT and CDR2 SNEGSKA (reference sequence). The CDR3 reads CSAREIGGQETQYF. The DNA for the CDR3 is TGCAGTGCTAGAGAGATAGGGGGGCAAGAGACCCAGTACTTC.

This clonotype has only a few counts. The chain is built from TRBV10-1 and TRBJ2-2; 10 bases match TRBD1. V was pared by 8 bases and J by 6 bases, with 6 bases of the junction left unmatched. The CDR3 totals 14 residues. Germline V CDR1 and CDR2: WNHNN, SYGVQD (reference sequence). CDR3 bases: TGCGCCAGCGGCGGACAGGGGGGGTCCGGGGAGCTGTTTTTT. Translating gives CASGGQGGSGELFF.

This clonotype was recorded at least ten times. This rearrangement joins TRBV29-1 to TRBJ1-1; D may be TRBD1 (6 bases). Germline lookup yields CDR1 SQVTM and CDR2 ANQGSEA. V gave up 6 bases and J gave up 1 base, with 9 bases separating them. This CDR3 has 12 residues. This chain's CDR3 is CSVTGRNTEAFF. The CDR3 DNA reads TGCAGCGTCACAGGGAGGAACACTGAAGCTTTCTTT.

This clonotype was recorded at least ten times. The V gene is TRBV5-1, the J gene TRBJ2-1, with TRBD1 matching over 7 bases. Germline values: CDR1 SGHRS, CDR2 YFSETQ. V dropped 0 bases and J dropped 5; count of bases not matched to a gene: 8. The CDR3 covers 16 residues. The CDR3 nucleotides read TGCGCCAGCAGCTTGGAGGAGACAGGGTTCGACAATGAGCAGTTCTTC. Amino acids: CASSLEETGFDNEQFF.

The chain links TRBV4-3 to TRBJ2-7; TRBD2 matches at 8 bases. V was pared by 2 bases and J by 6 bases, with 6 bases of the junction left unmatched. Germline CDR1 is LGHNA and CDR2 is YSLEER. The CDR3 runs 14 residues. CDR3 sequence: CASSQNDRGGEQYF. The CDR3 coding sequence is TGCGCCAGCAGCCAAAACGATCGGGGGGGCGAGCAGTACTTC.

This clonotype was counted many times. The V call is TRBV10-2, the J call TRBJ2-3; 7 nucleotides agree with TRBD2. V lost 3 bases, J lost 2 bases, and 11 bases stayed unmatched. CDR1 and CDR2 from the germline V gene are WSHSY and SAAADI. The CDR3 spans 17 residues. The CDR3, as DNA: TGCGCCAGCAGTGAAGCCATTGTGGCGGGGGTCACAGATACGCAGTATTTT. Translating gives CASSEAIVAGVTDTQYF.

This clonotype appeared many times. The chain employs TRBV6-5 and TRBJ2-2; 7 bases align to TRBD2. This CDR3 has 16 amino acids. Per germline, CDR1 MNHEY and CDR2 SVGAGI. J was trimmed by 0 bases and V by 7 bases; bases with no gene match: 8. DNA for the CDR3: TGTGCCAGCACGTATGCGGGGGTATCGAACACCGGGGAGCTGTTTTTT. The encoded protein is CASTYAGVSNTGELFF.

The sample holds many counts of this clonotype. The chain uses TRBV20-1 and TRBJ2-7; 8 nucleotides line up with TRBD1. The CDR3 runs to 14 residues. Germline CDR1 reads DFQATT; CDR2 reads SNEGSKA (reference sequence). V lost 3 bases to trimming and J lost 7 bases; unmatched junction nucleotides: 11. The CDR3, as DNA: TGCAGTGCTAGCCGGACAGGGCAAGAGAAGGAGCAGTACTTC. Amino acids: CSASRTGQEKEQYF.

In its sample, this clonotype was seen many times. The rearrangement joins TRBV5-5 to TRBJ2-5; D gene unclear. Looked up from germline, CDR1 is SGHKS and CDR2 is YYEKEE (reference sequence). Trimming left V 0 bases short and J 7 bases short, with 13 bases between. The CDR3 consists of 14 residues. The CDR3 is CASSLGDRVGTQYF. Here the CDR3 DNA reads TGTGCCAGCAGCTTGGGCGATCGGGTGGGGACCCAGTACTTC.

This clonotype was counted between two and nine times. The gene calls are TRBV19 and TRBJ1-5; 9 bases match TRBD1. In germline, CDR1 is LNHDA, CDR2 SQIVND (reference sequence). This CDR3 is built from 14 residues. J gave up 5 bases and V 5 bases, and 4 bases lay outside the gene matches. The CDR3 reads CASSSTGGHQPQHF. In DNA, the CDR3 is TGTGCCAGTAGTTCTACAGGGGGCCATCAGCCCCAGCATTTT.

This clonotype showed up many times. The chain joins TRBV2 to TRBJ1-5; a weak D match, TRBD1 (5 bases). This CDR3 has 16 residues. Deletions cut 4 bases from V and 0 bases from J, with 13 bases between. Germline V gene sequence: CDR1 SNHLY, CDR2 FYNNEI. CDR3 in amino acids: CASSGLGGYSNQPQHF. DNA for the CDR3: TGTGCCAGCAGTGGCTTGGGGGGGTATAGCAATCAGCCCCAGCATTTT.

This clonotype has only a few counts. The chain has TRBV20-1 and TRBJ2-7; TRBD2 agrees at 7 bases. Germline lookup yields CDR1 DFQATT and CDR2 SNEGSKA (reference sequence). This CDR3 has 13 residues. The ends lost 3 bases at V and 7 bases at J; junction bases unmatched: 9. The CDR3 loop is CSARGGYSKEQYF. CDR3 bases: TGCAGTGCTAGGGGGGGGTATAGTAAAGAGCAGTACTTC.

This clonotype was seen ten or more times. A junction end diverges from the germline sequence, so it may reflect a read error. The chain joins TRBV7-3 to TRBJ2-7, with 15 bases lining up with TRBD2. Germline assignment: CDR1 SGHTA and CDR2 FQGTGA. The CDR3 has 16 residues. As DNA, the CDR3 is TGTGCCAGCAGCTTAACGGCTGGACTAGCGGGAGGGGAGCGGTACTTC. Translation gives CASSLTAGLAGGERYF.

This sequence joins TRBV18 and TRBJ1-2, with TRBD1 matching over 9 bases. V lost 6 bases to trimming and J lost 6 bases; unmatched junction nucleotides: 11. The CDR3 is 15 residues long. CDR1 KGHSH and CDR2 LQKENI come from the germline V gene. The CDR3 nucleotides read TGTGCCAGCTCGCCGACCCCAGGACAGGGGAATGGCTACACCTTC. Encoded protein: CASSPTPGQGNGYTF.